The 29 T cell receptor beta chains in this list originate from one sample, sequenced in a study of blood T cell repertoires in COVID-19. Assay used: immunoSEQ multiplex PCR; TCRdb lists only in-frame clones, some missing. Altogether approximately 480,000 clones are present, roughly 87% being singletons, with the ten largest covering roughly 0.72%. Source material: PBMCs or T cells enriched from blood (not recorded which). These receptors originate from a woman younger than 35 who had recovered from COVID-19.

This clone was seen more than once but under ten times. CDR3 sequence (DNA): TGCGCCAGCAGCTTGGCAGGGCGCAAGGATTCACCCCTCCACTTT. Translation: CASSLAGRKDSPLHF. This chain uses TRBV5-1 with TRBJ1-6; TRBD1 might be the D (5 bases). Germline CDR1 SGHRS, CDR2 YFSETQ. The CDR3 runs to 15 residues. Between the trimmed V and J ends, which lost 0 bases and 8 bases, there was a span of 12 bases.

This clone came up once. This chain joins TRBV30 and TRBJ1-5; D is perhaps TRBD1 (5 bases). The CDR3 extends over 14 amino acids. Germline V gene data show CDR1 as GTSNPN and CDR2 as SVGIG (reference sequence). V was pared by 1 base and J by 3 bases, with 10 bases between. CDR3 DNA: TGTGCCTGGAGTGCGACAGCGACCAATCAGCCCCAGCATTTT. Amino acids: CAWSATATNQPQHF. Complete variable domain (other parts from reference TRBV30 and TRBJ1-5): SQTIHQWPATLVQPVGSPLSLECTVEGTSNPNLYWYRQAAGRGLQLLFYSVGIGQISSEVPQNLSASRPQDRQFILSSKKLLLSDSGFYLCAWSATATNQPQHFGDGTRLSIL.

The chain uses TRBV6-1 and TRBJ2-1; 8 positions agree with TRBD2. The CDR3 covers 16 residues. Germline-derived CDR1 and CDR2 are MNHNS and SASEGT. Trimming at V came to 0 bases and at J to 4 bases, leaving 5 bases not matched to a gene. In DNA form, the CDR3 reads TGTGCCAGCAGTGAAGCTGGGACTAGTTCTTACAATGAGCAGTTCTTC. Translated, it gives CASSEAGTSSYNEQFF.

The CDR3 coding sequence is TGTGCCAGCAGCCAAGCTGGCGGGGGGCAAGCTTTCTTT. Translated, it gives CASSQAGGGQAFF. The chain combines TRBV14 with TRBJ1-1, with D tentatively TRBD1 (6 bases). The V end lost 1 base, the J end lost 9 bases, and 12 bases lay between the germline ends. Germline V lookup: CDR1 SGHDN, CDR2 FVKESK. The CDR3 is 13 residues long.

Comment on this clone: A much larger clone differs from this one at a single base, so this may be a read error. The sample holds other DNA sequences that translate to the same CDR3. The chain couples TRBV5-6 to TRBJ1-5; D perhaps matches TRBD1 (5 bases). Germline lookup yields CDR1 SGHDT and CDR2 YYEEEE. Trimming took 2 bases from V and 2 from J, leaving 8 bases between them. The CDR3 loop spans 14 amino acids. CDR3 residues: CASSLGGGNQPQHF. CDR3 nucleotides: TGTGCCAGCAGCTTAGGAGGGGGCAATCAGCCCCAGCATTTT.

V gene TRBV5-1 combines with J gene TRBJ1-3; the match to TRBD1 covers 10 bases. Germline V gives CDR1 SGHRS, CDR2 YFSETQ. The CDR3 loop spans 16 amino acids. Trimming removed 0 bases from V and 2 bases from J; junction bases left unmatched: 2. The CDR3, as DNA: TGCGCCAGCAGCTTGGTGGGGACAGGGGCTGGAAACACCATATATTTT. This translates into CASSLVGTGAGNTIYF. Supplemented by reference TRBV5-1 and TRBJ1-3, the full variable domain reads KAGVTQTPRYLIKTRGQQVTLSCSPISGHRSVSWYQQTPGQGLQFLFEYFSETQRNKGNFPGRFSGRQFSNSRSEMNVSTLELGDSALYLCASSLVGTGAGNTIYFGEGSWLTVV.

This chain links TRBV5-8 with TRBJ1-5; a possible D gene is TRBD1 (5 bases). Germline assignment: CDR1 SGHTS and CDR2 YDEGEE. Trimming left V 0 bases short and J 5 bases short, with 15 bases between. The CDR3 runs 16 residues. CDR3 residues: CASSLEGIQGYQPQHF. CDR3 DNA: TGTGCCAGCAGCTTGGAAGGGATCCAGGGTTATCAGCCCCAGCATTTT.

The genes are TRBV12-5 and TRBJ2-1; 10 positions match TRBD2. Germline values: CDR1 LGHNT, CDR2 FRNRAP. The CDR3 runs to 16 residues. V was clipped by 3 bases and J by 7 bases; unmatched bases: 9. As DNA, the CDR3 is TGTGCTAGTGGTTTACTTAGCGGGGGGCTACCTAATGAGCAGTTCTTC. This codes for CASGLLSGGLPNEQFF.

In its sample, this clone was seen a few times. Other DNA sequences in the same sample also yield this CDR3. This chain joins TRBV18 and TRBJ1-1, with 10 positions matching TRBD1. After removal of 3 bases from V and 1 base from J, the junction contained 2 bases not matched to a gene. From germline, CDR1 is KGHSH and CDR2 LQKENI. This CDR3 region has 15 residues. Written as DNA, the CDR3 is TGTGCCAGCTCACCCCGGACAGGGGGGAACACTGAAGCTTTCTTT. It specifies CASSPRTGGNTEAFF.

This clone was detected a few times. The chain links TRBV5-1 to TRBJ1-1; 9 bases match TRBD1. This CDR3 has 16 residues. J was trimmed by 4 bases and V by 4 bases; bases with no gene match: 11. CDR1 is SGHRS and CDR2 is YFSETQ in the germline V gene. The CDR3 is CASSPLTGGTGTEAFF. The DNA for the CDR3 is TGCGCCAGCAGCCCATTGACAGGGGGTACGGGCACTGAAGCTTTCTTT.

The V gene is TRBV7-9, the J gene TRBJ2-1; D remains ambiguous. Germline CDR1 reads SEHNR; CDR2 reads FQNEAQ (reference sequence). V was pared by 1 base and J by 8 bases, with 6 bases between. This CDR3 has 12 residues. In nucleotides, the CDR3 is TGTGCCAGCAGCTTAGTTATCCATGAGCAGTTCTTC. Its translation: CASSLVIHEQFF.

The V and J genes are TRBV5-5 and TRBJ1-2; D is undetermined. V lost 4 bases to trimming and J lost 5 bases, with 21 bases between them. This CDR3 is built from 16 residues. Germline CDR1 is SGHKS and CDR2 is YYEKEE (reference sequence). The DNA for the CDR3 is TGTGCCAGCAGCCAAGAGGGAAATCTTGGGTGGTATGGCTACACCTTC. Its translation is CASSQEGNLGWYGYTF. Together with reference TRBV5-5 and TRBJ1-2, the CDR3 gives the full variable domain: DAGVTQSPTHLIKTRGQQVTLRCSPISGHKSVSWYQQVLGQGPQFIFQYYEKEERGRGNFPDRFSARQFPNYSSELNVNALLLGDSALYLCASSQEGNLGWYGYTFGSGTRLTVV.

The chain couples TRBV28 to TRBJ2-1; 11 nucleotides line up with TRBD2. Germline V gene lookup returns CDR1 MDHEN and CDR2 SYDVKM. V dropped 4 bases and J dropped 0; count of bases not matched to a gene: 2. The CDR3 runs 16 residues. The CDR3 DNA reads TGTGCCAGCAGTTCGGGACTAGCGGCCTCCTACAATGAGCAGTTCTTC. It translates to CASSSGLAASYNEQFF. Full variable domain (missing parts from reference TRBV28 and TRBJ2-1): DVKVTQSSRYLVKRTGEKVFLECVQDMDHENMFWYRQDPGLGLRLIYFSYDVKMKEKGDIPEGYSVSREKKERFSLILESASTNQTSMYLCASSSGLAASYNEQFFGPGTRLTVL.

This chain joins TRBV7-9 and TRBJ1-2; 11 nucleotides agree with TRBD1. V dropped 5 bases and J dropped 3; count of bases not matched to a gene: 14. The CDR3 has 18 residues. Germline V lookup: CDR1 SEHNR, CDR2 FQNEAQ (reference sequence). The CDR3 bases are TGTGCCAGCAGCCCCCCCGGACAGGGGGCGGTTTTGGACTATGGCTACACCTTC. Protein: CASSPPGQGAVLDYGYTF.

V is TRBV5-4 and J is TRBJ1-2; D gene ambiguous. The germline V gene encodes CDR1 SGHNT and CDR2 YYREEE (reference sequence). The V and J ends lost 2 bases and 4 bases respectively, with 12 bases between them. The CDR3 has 14 amino acids. The CDR3 loop is CASSFHEVAYGYTF. The CDR3 nucleotides are TGTGCCAGCAGCTTTCACGAGGTAGCCTATGGCTACACCTTC.

The chain combines TRBV19 with TRBJ2-7; D is perhaps TRBD1 (6 bases). This CDR3 region has 15 residues. The germline V and J ends were trimmed by 5 bases and 0 bases, with 14 bases remaining between them. The germline gives CDR1 LNHDA, CDR2 SQIVND (reference sequence). CDR3 region: CASSWGPDSSYEQYF. CDR3 coding DNA: TGTGCCAGTAGTTGGGGGCCAGATAGCTCCTACGAGCAGTACTTC. The variable domain in full, with the rest retrieved from reference TRBV19 and TRBJ2-7, is DGGITQSPKYLFRKEGQNVTLSCEQNLNHDAMYWYRQDPGQGLRLIYYSQIVNDFQKGDIAEGYSVSREKKESFPLTVTSAQKNPTAFYLCASSWGPDSSYEQYFGPGTRLTVT.

This clone was picked up one time. The rearrangement joins TRBV5-1 to TRBJ2-7; TRBD2 aligns across 7 bases. Trimming at V came to 4 bases and at J to 0 bases, leaving 7 bases not matched to a gene. CDR1 is SGHRS and CDR2 is YFSETQ in the germline V gene. The CDR3 consists of 15 residues. CDR3 nucleotides: TGCGCCAGCAGCCCTTTGGGCGGGGGCTCCTACGAGCAGTACTTC. This gives the protein CASSPLGGGSYEQYF.

The chain is built from TRBV18 and TRBJ1-2; possibly TRBD1 for D (5 bases). CDR3 size: 15 residues. Germline values: CDR1 KGHSH, CDR2 LQKENI. The V gene lost 3 bases and the J gene lost 3 bases, with 14 bases spanning the gap. The CDR3 loop is CASSPGVQGDYGYTF. CDR3 DNA: TGTGCCAGCTCACCTGGCGTTCAGGGTGACTATGGCTACACCTTC.

V and J are TRBV3-1 (or the pseudogene TRBV3-2) and TRBJ2-5, with a possible D match to TRBD2 (6 bases). The ends were cut back, 1 base at V and 5 bases at J, with 11 bases in the middle. From germline, CDR1 is LGHDT and CDR2 YNNKEL (reference sequence). The CDR3 has 14 residues. CDR3 in DNA: TGTGCCAGCAGCCAAGGGTTAGCGGCGGAGACCCAGTACTTC. It yields the protein CASSQGLAAETQYF.

A single count supports this clone. The chain has TRBV28 and TRBJ2-7; D ambiguous. V gave up 3 bases and J gave up 5 bases, with 11 bases separating them. The CDR3 spans 13 residues. Germline CDR1 and CDR2: MDHEN and SYDVKM. Written as DNA, the CDR3 is TGTGCCAGCAGTTTGAATACAATGCACGAGCAGTACTTC. It yields the protein CASSLNTMHEQYF. The full variable domain, rest sourced from reference TRBV28 and TRBJ2-7, is DVKVTQSSRYLVKRTGEKVFLECVQDMDHENMFWYRQDPGLGLRLIYFSYDVKMKEKGDIPEGYSVSREKKERFSLILESASTNQTSMYLCASSLNTMHEQYFGPGTRLTVT.

The rearrangement joins TRBV11-3 to TRBJ2-1; 9 bases line up with TRBD2. Germline-derived CDR1 and CDR2 are SGHNT and YENEEA. V was clipped by 4 bases and J by 7 bases; unmatched bases: 5. The CDR3 spans 14 residues. The CDR3 bases are TGTGCCAGCAGCTCCGGGACTAGCATAAATGAGCAGTTCTTC. This sequence encodes CASSSGTSINEQFF.

The rearrangement joins TRBV18 to TRBJ2-1; 7 positions match TRBD2. V dropped 6 bases and J dropped 3; count of bases not matched to a gene: 5. The CDR3 has 14 residues. The V gene's germline CDR1 is KGHSH and CDR2 LQKENI. Here the CDR3 reads CASSGGFVYNEQFF. The CDR3 DNA reads TGTGCCAGCTCGGGGGGGTTTGTCTACAATGAGCAGTTCTTC.

This chain links TRBV7-8 with TRBJ1-1, with D tentatively TRBD1 (5 bases). V was clipped by 5 bases and J by 6 bases, with 19 bases between them. CDR1 and CDR2 (germline): SGHVS, FQNEAQ. This CDR3 has 15 amino acids. CDR3 residues: CASSVDIGFNAEAFF. In nucleotides, the CDR3 is TGTGCCAGCAGCGTGGACATTGGCTTTAACGCTGAAGCTTTCTTT.

The chain employs TRBV18 and TRBJ1-6, with D perhaps matching TRBD1 (5 bases). This CDR3 region has 18 residues. V was shortened by 6 bases and J by 0 bases, with 18 bases between the two germline ends. The germline V gene encodes CDR1 KGHSH and CDR2 LQKENI. CDR3 residues: CASSQSMPQGSYNSPLHF. As DNA, the CDR3 is TGTGCCAGCTCCCAGTCGATGCCGCAGGGCTCCTATAATTCACCCCTCCACTTT.

J is TRBJ1-4 and V is TRBV21-1. TRBV21-1 is a documented pseudogene. The CDR3 covers 16 residues. CDR3 DNA: TGTGCCAGCAGCAGGGAGGGGCGCGTCCAGTATGAAAAACTGTTTTTT. It codes for CASSREGRVQYEKLFF.

This clone was seen only a few times. The chain links TRBV6-5 to TRBJ2-3, with unresolved D. With 11 bases removed from V and 7 bases from J, the gap between germline ends came to 19 bases. Germline V lookup: CDR1 MNHEY, CDR2 SVGAGI. The CDR3 runs 13 residues. CDR3 DNA sequence: TGTGCCCGACGCGAGACCGCCAGGAATACGCAGTATTTT. Its translation is CARRETARNTQYF.

CDR3 protein: CASSLEETEAFF. The DNA of the CDR3 is TGTGCCAGCAGCTTAGAAGAGACTGAAGCTTTCTTT. V gene TRBV7-9 combines with J gene TRBJ1-1; D not certain. The CDR3 has 12 residues. The germline gives CDR1 SEHNR, CDR2 FQNEAQ (reference sequence). The V and J ends lost 1 base and 5 bases respectively, with 5 bases between them.

The chain is built from TRBV12-3 or TRBV12-4 and TRBJ2-1, with 9 bases fitting TRBD2. V lost 8 bases to trimming and J lost 3 bases; unmatched junction nucleotides: 2. The CDR3 consists of 13 residues. The CDR3 loop reads CASLAGNYNEQFF. The CDR3 nucleotides read TGTGCCAGCCTAGCGGGGAACTACAATGAGCAGTTCTTC.

The rearrangement uses TRBV10-3 and TRBJ1-5; no clear D gene. Trimming shortened V by 2 bases and J by 1 base, and 6 bases separated the two germline ends. Germline-derived CDR1 and CDR2 are ENHRY and SYGVKD. This CDR3 has 14 residues. The CDR3 loop is CAISEGGSNQPQHF. In DNA form, the CDR3 reads TGTGCCATCAGTGAGGGAGGGAGCAATCAGCCCCAGCATTTT.